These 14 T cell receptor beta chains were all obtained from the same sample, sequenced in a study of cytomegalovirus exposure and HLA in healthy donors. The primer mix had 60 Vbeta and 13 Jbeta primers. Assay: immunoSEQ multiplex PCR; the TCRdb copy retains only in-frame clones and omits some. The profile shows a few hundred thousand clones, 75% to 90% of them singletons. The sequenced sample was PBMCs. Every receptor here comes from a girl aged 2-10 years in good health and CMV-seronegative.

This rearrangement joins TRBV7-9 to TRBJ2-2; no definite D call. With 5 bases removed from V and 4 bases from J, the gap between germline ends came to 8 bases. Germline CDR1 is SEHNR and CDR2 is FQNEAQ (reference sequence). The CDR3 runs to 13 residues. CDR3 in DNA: TGTGCCAGCAGCCCCTTATTCACCGGGGAGCTGTTTTTT. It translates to CASSPLFTGELFF.

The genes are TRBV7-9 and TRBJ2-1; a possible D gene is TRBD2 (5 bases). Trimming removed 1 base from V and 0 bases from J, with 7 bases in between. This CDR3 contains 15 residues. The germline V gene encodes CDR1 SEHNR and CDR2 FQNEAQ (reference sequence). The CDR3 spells CASSLGADSYNEQFF. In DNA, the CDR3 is TGTGCCAGCAGCTTAGGAGCGGACTCCTACAATGAGCAGTTCTTC.

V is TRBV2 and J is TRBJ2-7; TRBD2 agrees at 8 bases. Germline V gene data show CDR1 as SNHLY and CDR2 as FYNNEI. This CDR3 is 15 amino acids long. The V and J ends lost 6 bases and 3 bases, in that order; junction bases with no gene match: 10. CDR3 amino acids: CASRGGGTSYYEQYF. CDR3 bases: TGTGCCAGCAGAGGGGGGGGGACTAGTTACTACGAGCAGTACTTC. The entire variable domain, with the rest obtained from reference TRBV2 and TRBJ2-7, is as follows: EPEVTQTPSHQVTQMGQEVILRCVPISNHLYFYWYRQILGQKVEFLVSFYNNEISEKSEIFDDQFSVERPDGSNFTLKIRSTKLEDSAMYFCASRGGGTSYYEQYFGPGTRLTVT.

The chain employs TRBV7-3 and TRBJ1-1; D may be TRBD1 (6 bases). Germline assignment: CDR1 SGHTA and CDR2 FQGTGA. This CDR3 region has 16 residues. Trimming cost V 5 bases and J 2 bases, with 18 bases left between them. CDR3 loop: CASSPGVNQGNTEAFF. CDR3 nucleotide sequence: TGTGCCAGCAGCCCAGGGGTTAACCAGGGAAACACTGAAGCTTTCTTT.

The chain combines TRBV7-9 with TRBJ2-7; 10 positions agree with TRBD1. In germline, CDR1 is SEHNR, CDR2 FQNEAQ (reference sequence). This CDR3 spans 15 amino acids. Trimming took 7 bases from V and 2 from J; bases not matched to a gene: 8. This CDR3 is CASTAGQGGAYEQYF. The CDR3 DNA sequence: TGTGCCAGCACCGCAGGACAGGGGGGAGCCTACGAGCAGTACTTC.

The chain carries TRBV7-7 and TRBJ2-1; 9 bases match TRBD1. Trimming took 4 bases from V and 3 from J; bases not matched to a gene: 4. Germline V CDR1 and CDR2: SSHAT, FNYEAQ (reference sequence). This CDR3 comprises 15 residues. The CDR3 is CASSSGTGNYNEQFF. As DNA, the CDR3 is TGTGCCAGCAGCTCCGGGACAGGGAACTACAATGAGCAGTTCTTC.

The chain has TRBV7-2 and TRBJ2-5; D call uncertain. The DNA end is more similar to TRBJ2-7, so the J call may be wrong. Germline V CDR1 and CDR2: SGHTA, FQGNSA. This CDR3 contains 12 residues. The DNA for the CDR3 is TGTGCCAGCAGCTTGAGCTCCTACGAGCAGTACTTC. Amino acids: CASSLSSYEQYF.

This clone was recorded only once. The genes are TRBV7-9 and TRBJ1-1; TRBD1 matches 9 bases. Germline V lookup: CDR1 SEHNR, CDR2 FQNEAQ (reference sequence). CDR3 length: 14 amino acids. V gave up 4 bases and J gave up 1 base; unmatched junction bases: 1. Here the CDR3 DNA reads TGTGCCAGCAGCTCGGGACAGGGGAACACTGAAGCTTTCTTT. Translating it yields CASSSGQGNTEAFF.

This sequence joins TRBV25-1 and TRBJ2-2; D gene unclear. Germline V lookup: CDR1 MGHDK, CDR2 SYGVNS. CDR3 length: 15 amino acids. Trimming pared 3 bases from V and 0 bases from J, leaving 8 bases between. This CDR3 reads CASSDLRSNTGELFF. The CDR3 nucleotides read TGTGCCAGCAGTGATCTGCGATCGAACACCGGGGAGCTGTTTTTT.

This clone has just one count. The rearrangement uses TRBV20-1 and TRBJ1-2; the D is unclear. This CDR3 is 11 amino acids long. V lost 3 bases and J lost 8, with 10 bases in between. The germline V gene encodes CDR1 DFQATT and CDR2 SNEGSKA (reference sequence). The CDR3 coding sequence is TGCAGTGCTAGGGGGAGCGGAGGCTACACCTTC. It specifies CSARGSGGYTF.

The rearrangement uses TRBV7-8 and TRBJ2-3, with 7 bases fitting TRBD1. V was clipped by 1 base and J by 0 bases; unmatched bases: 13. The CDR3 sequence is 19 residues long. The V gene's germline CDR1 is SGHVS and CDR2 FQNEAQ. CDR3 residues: CASSLGTGVSSLSTDTQYF. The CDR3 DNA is TGTGCCAGCAGCTTAGGTACAGGGGTTTCATCCCTTAGCACAGATACGCAGTATTTT.

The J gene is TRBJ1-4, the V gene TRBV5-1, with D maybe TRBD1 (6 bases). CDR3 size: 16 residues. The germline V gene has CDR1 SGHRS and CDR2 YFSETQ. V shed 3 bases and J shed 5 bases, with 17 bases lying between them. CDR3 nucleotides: TGCGCCAGCAGCTCAAGACCAGGGGTAGAAAATGAAAAACTGTTTTTT. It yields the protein CASSSRPGVENEKLFF. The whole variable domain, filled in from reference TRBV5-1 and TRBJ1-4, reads KAGVTQTPRYLIKTRGQQVTLSCSPISGHRSVSWYQQTPGQGLQFLFEYFSETQRNKGNFPGRFSGRQFSNSRSEMNVSTLELGDSALYLCASSSRPGVENEKLFFGSGTQLSVL.

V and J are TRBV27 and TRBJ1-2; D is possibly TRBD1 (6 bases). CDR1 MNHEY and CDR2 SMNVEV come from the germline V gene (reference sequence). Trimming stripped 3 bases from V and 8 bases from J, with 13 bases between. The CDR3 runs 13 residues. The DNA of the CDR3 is TGTGCCAGCAGTTTGGCGGGGGGCCGAGGCTACACCTTC. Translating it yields CASSLAGGRGYTF.

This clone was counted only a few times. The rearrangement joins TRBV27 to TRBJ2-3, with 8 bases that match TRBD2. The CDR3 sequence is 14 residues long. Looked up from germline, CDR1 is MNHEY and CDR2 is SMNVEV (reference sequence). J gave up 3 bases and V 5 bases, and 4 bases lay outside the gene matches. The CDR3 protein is CASSIAGWTDTQYF. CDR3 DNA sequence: TGTGCCAGCAGTATAGCGGGGTGGACAGATACGCAGTATTTT.